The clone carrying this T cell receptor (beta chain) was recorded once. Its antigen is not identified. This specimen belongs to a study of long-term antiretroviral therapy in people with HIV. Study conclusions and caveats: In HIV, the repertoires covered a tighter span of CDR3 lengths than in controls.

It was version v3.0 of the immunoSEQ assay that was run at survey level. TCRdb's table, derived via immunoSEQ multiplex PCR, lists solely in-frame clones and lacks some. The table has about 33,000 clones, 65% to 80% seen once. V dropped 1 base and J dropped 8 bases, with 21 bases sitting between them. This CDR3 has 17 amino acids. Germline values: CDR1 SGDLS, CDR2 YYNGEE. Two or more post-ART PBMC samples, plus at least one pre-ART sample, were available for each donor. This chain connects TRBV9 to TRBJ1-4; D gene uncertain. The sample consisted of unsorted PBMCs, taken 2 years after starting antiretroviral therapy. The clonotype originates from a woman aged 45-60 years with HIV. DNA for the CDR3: TGTGCCAGCAGCGTAAGAGGAGGAGATACTAAGCGAGAAAAACTGTTTTTT. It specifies CASSVRGGDTKREKLFF.